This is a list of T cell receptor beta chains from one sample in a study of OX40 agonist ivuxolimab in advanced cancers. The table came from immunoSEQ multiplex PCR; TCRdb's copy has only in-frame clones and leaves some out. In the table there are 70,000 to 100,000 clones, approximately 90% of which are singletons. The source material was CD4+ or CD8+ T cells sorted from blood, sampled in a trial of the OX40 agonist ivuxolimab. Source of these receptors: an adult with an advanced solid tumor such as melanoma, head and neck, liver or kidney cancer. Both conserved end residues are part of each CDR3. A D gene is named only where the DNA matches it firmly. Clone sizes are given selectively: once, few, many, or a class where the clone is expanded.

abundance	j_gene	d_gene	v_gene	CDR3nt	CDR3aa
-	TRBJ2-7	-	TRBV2	TGTGCCAGCAAGGAGGGTTGGTCCTACGAGCAGTACTTC	CASKEGWSYEQYF
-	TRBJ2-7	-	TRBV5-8	TGTGCCAGCAGCTTTTCAGGGGAACTCTACGAGCAGTACTTC	CASSFSGELYEQYF
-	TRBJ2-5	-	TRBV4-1	TGCGCCAGCAGCCAAGGAGACTCCCAAGAGACCCAGTACTTC	CASSQGDSQETQYF
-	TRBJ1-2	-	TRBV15	TGTGCCACCAGCAGTGGGGGGGGCCTGGGCACCTTC	CATSSGGGLGTF
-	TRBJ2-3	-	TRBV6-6	TGTGCCAGCAGTTACTCACAGGGTTGGCCCGCGGGTACGCAGTATTTT	CASSYSQGWPAGTQYF
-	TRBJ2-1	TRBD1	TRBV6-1	TGTGCCAGCAGTGCCGGACAGGGTACCTACAATGAGCAGTTCTTC	CASSAGQGTYNEQFF
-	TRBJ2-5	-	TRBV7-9	TGTGCCAGCAGCTTGGCAGGGGGGAAAGAGACCCAGTACTTC	CASSLAGGKETQYF
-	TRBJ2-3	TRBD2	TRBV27	TGTGCCAGCAGTTATGCGGGGGGCACAGATACGCAGTATTTT	CASSYAGGTDTQYF
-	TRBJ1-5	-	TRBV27	TGTGCCAGCAGTTTGCGAGGGGTTAATCAGCCCCAGCATTTT	CASSLRGVNQPQHF
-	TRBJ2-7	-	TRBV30	TGTGCCTGGTCTGCTGGGAAGATAAGCTACGAGCAGTACTTC	CAWSAGKISYEQYF
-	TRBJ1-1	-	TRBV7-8	TGTGCCAGCAGCGCCGGAGGGGGGGGGACTGAAGCTTTCTTT	CASSAGGGGTEAFF
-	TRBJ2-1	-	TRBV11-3	TGTGCCAGCAGCTTAGGGTCAGGGAGCTCCTACAATGAGCAGTTCTTC	CASSLGSGSSYNEQFF
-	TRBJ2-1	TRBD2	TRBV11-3	TGTGCCAGCAGCTTAGACTCGGGACTAGCGGGAAAATACAATGAGCAGTTCTTC	CASSLDSGLAGKYNEQFF
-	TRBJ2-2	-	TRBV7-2	TGTGCCAGCAGCTTTGGGCCCAGGGACACCGGGGAGCTGTTTTTT	CASSFGPRDTGELFF
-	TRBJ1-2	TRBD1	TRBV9	TGTGCCAGCAGCCTACCACGGGACAGGGGTGACTATGGCTACACCTTC	CASSLPRDRGDYGYTF
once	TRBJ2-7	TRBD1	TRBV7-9	TGTGCCAGCAGCCTCTGGACAGGGTCCTACGAGCAGTACTTC	CASSLWTGSYEQYF
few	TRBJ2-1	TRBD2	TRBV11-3	TGTGCCAGCAGCCCCCCGGGACTAGCGGATGAGCAGTTCTTC	CASSPPGLADEQFF
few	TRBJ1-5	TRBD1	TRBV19	TGTGCCAGTAGTATAGGCAGGGGGCAGCCCCAGCATTTT	CASSIGRGQPQHF
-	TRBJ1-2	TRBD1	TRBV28	TGTGCCAGCAGTGCCGAGACAGGGGGAAGGAATGGCTACACCTTC	CASSAETGGRNGYTF
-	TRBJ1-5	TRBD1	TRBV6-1	TGTGCCAGCAGAGACAGGGGAGGTCAGCCCCAGCATTTT	CASRDRGGQPQHF
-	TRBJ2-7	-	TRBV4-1	TGCGCCAGCAGCCAAGAGGCAGGGGCCACCTACGAGCAGTACTTC	CASSQEAGATYEQYF
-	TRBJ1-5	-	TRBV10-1	TGCGCCAACCTTCCAGATACTAGCAATCAGCCCCAGCATTTT	CANLPDTSNQPQHF
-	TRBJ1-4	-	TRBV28	TGTGCCAGCTCCTCGCGCTTGGGAAAACTGTTTTTT	CASSSRLGKLFF
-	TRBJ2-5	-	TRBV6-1	TGTGCCAGCTCCAGACGGCAAGAGACCCAGTACTTC	CASSRRQETQYF
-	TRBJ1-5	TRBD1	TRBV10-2	TGCGCCAGCAGTGAAGGCCGTGACAGGGGGCGAGGTCAGCCCCAGCATTTT	CASSEGRDRGRGQPQHF
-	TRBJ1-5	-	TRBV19	TGTGCCAGTAGTATAGTAAAGAGACGGATCAATCAGCCCCAGCATTTT	CASSIVKRRINQPQHF
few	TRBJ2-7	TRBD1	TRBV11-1	TGTGCCAGCAGCTTAAGGGACAGGGACTACGAGCAGTACTTC	CASSLRDRDYEQYF
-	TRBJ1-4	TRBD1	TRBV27	TGTGCCAGCAGTTTAAGGCCCGGACAGGGGAGCGAAAAACTGTTTTTT	CASSLRPGQGSEKLFF
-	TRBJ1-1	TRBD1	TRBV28	TGTGCCAGCAGTCGCCCTCCCCGACAGGGTTGGGGAACTGAAGCTTTCTTT	CASSRPPRQGWGTEAFF
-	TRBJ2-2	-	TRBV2	TGTGCCAGCAGTGAAGAACGGGACACCGGGGAGCTGTTTTTT	CASSEERDTGELFF
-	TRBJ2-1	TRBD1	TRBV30	TGTGCCTGGAGTGCCGGACAGGGATTAAGGAATGAGCAGTTCTTC	CAWSAGQGLRNEQFF
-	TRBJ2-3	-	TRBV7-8	TGTGCCAGCAGCTTCCCCGAGCTGGTGAGGGAAGACCGAGATACGCAGTATTTT	CASSFPELVREDRDTQYF